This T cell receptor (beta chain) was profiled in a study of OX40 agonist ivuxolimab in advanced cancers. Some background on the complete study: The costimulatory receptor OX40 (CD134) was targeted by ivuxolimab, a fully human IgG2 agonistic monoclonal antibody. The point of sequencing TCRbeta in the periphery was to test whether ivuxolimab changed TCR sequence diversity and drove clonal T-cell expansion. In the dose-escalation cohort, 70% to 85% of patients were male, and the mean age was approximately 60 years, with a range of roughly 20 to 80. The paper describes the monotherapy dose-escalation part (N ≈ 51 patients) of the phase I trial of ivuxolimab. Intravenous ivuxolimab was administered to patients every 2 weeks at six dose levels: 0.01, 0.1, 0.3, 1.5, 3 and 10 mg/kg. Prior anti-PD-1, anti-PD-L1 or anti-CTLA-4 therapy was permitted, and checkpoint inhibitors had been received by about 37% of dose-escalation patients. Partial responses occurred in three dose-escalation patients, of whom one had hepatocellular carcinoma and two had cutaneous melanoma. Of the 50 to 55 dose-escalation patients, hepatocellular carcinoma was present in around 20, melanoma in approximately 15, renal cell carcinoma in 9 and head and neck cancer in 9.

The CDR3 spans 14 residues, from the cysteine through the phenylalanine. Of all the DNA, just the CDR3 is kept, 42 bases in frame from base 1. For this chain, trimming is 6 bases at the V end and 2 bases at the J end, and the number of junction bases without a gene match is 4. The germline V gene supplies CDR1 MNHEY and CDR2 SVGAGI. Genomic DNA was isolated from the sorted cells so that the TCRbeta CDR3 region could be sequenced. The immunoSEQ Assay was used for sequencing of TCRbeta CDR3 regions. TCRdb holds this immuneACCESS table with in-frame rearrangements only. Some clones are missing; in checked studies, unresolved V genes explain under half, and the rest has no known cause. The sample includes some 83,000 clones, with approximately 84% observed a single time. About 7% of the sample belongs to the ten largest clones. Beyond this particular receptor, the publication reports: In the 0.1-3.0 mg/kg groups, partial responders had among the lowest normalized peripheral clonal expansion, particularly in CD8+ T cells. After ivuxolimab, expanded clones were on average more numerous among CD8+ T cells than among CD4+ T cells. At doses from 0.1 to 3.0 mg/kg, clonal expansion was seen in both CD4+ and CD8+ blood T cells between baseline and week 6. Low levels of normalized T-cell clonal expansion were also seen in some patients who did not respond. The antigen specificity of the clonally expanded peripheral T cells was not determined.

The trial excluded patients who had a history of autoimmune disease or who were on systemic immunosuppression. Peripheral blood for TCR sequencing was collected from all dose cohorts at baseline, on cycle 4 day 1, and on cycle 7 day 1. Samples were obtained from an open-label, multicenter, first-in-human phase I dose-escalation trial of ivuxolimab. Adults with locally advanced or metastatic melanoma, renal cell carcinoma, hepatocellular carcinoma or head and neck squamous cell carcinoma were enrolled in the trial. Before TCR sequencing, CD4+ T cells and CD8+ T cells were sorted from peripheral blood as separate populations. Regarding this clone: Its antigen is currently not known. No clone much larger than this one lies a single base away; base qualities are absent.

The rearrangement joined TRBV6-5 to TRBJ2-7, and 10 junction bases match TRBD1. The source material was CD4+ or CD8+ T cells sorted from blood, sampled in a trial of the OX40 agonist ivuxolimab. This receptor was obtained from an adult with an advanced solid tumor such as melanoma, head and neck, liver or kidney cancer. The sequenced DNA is TGTGCCAGCAGGAGGGACAGGGGCACCTACGAGCAGTACTTC. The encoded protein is CASRRDRGTYEQYF.